Below, 10 T cell receptor beta chains from the same sample are listed, as sequenced in a study of T cell repertoires in cytomegalovirus infection (dated by TCRdb to the late 2010s). The sequencer was an Illumina HiSeq 1500. In TCRdb, the public reads were trimmed at Q25 with fastp and aligned with MiXCR, with productive beta chains retained. Rows merge per CDR3 protein into single entries with the most common DNA and genes. Here the sample has about 700,000 distinct CDR3 sequences; around a third occur a single time. The ten largest clones add up to about 20% of the sample. Per the publication, the treatment or condition label means: in vitro stimulation with specific CMV peptide epitopes to enrich CMV-specific T cells. No antigens are known for them. Sequencing was performed on cultured PBMCs, taken from culture after CMV antigen stimulation. These receptors were taken from a human donor in good health (CMV status not recorded). Some clones in this sample may be carry-over from other donors' samples.

The chain uses TRBV4-3 and TRBJ1-4; TRBD1 agrees at 8 bases. The germline gives CDR1 LGHNA, CDR2 YSLEER. The CDR3 has 15 amino acids. The ends lost 3 bases at V and 7 bases at J; junction bases unmatched: 7. In nucleotides, the CDR3 is TGCGCCAGCAGCCAGGGGACAGGCCCCCTTGAAAAACTGTTTTTT. Residues: CASSQGTGPLEKLFF.

Here the CDR3 reads CSARARRDSTDTQYF. CDR3 nucleotides: TGCAGTGCTAGGGCCCGCCGGGACAGCACAGATACGCAGTATTTT. The gene calls are TRBV20-1 and TRBJ2-3, with D tentatively TRBD1 or TRBD2 (5 bases each). The CDR3 totals 15 residues. Germline V gene data show CDR1 as DFQATT and CDR2 as SNEGSKA (reference sequence). V was pared by 3 bases and J by 0 bases, with 13 bases between.

The V and J genes are TRBV5-1 and TRBJ2-2; 9 nucleotides agree with TRBD2. V trimming: 4 bases; J trimming: 5 bases; junction bases outside the gene matches: 6. The CDR3 totals 15 residues. CDR1 SGHRS and CDR2 YFSETQ come from the germline V gene. The CDR3 DNA is TGCGCCAGCAGCAGTCTAGCGGGAAAGACCGGGGAGCTGTTTTTT. Amino acid sequence: CASSSLAGKTGELFF.

The chain combines TRBV6-2 or TRBV6-3 with TRBJ1-1; the match to TRBD1 covers 8 bases. Germline loops: CDR1 MNHEY, CDR2 SVGEGT. J gave up 1 base and V 5 bases, and 9 bases lay outside the gene matches. The CDR3 runs to 16 residues. CDR3 sequence: CASSRGQALGNTEAFF. CDR3 DNA: TGTGCCAGCAGTCGGGGACAGGCCTTGGGGAACACTGAAGCTTTCTTT.

This chain links TRBV30 with TRBJ1-4; D is possibly TRBD1 (6 bases). The CDR3 is 14 residues long. Per the germline V gene, CDR1 is GTSNPN and CDR2 is SVGIG (reference sequence). Trimming took 7 bases from V and 3 from J, leaving 15 bases between them. In DNA form, the CDR3 reads TGTGCCTACGACAAACAGGGCCCTAATGAAAAACTGTTTTTT. It yields the protein CAYDKQGPNEKLFF.

The rearrangement links TRBV5-8 to TRBJ1-4; D may be TRBD1 (5 bases). V shed 4 bases and J shed 3 bases, with 13 bases lying between them. This CDR3 has 15 residues. Germline-derived CDR1 and CDR2 are SGHTS and YDEGEE. The CDR3 DNA reads TGTGCCAGCAGCCACACGACAGTGTCTAATGAAAAACTGTTTTTT. Translated: CASSHTTVSNEKLFF.

This clonotype was recorded once. The V call is TRBV19, the J call TRBJ2-1; 9 nucleotides line up with TRBD2. The CDR3 is made up of 18 amino acids. V lost 4 bases to trimming and J lost 2 bases; unmatched junction nucleotides: 12. Germline lookup yields CDR1 LNHDA and CDR2 SQIVND (reference sequence). The CDR3 region has the DNA TGTGCCAGTAGTAGTCAGTTAGCGGGAGTTAACCCCTACAATGAGCAGTTCTTC. Residues: CASSSQLAGVNPYNEQFF.

This clonotype was detected a few times. The J gene is TRBJ1-5, the V gene TRBV28; D gene uncertain. Trimming pared 7 bases from V and 5 bases from J, leaving 0 bases between. CDR1 and CDR2 from the germline V gene are MDHEN and SYDVKM. The CDR3 has 9 residues. This CDR3 is CASNQPQHF. The CDR3, as DNA: TGTGCCAGCAATCAGCCCCAGCATTTT.

The chain uses TRBV7-2 and TRBJ2-1, with TRBD2 as a possible D gene (5 bases). The CDR3 is 18 amino acids. The germline CDR1 and CDR2 sequences are SGHTA and FQGNSA. Trimming shortened V by 5 bases and J by 0 bases, and 20 bases separated the two germline ends. The CDR3 loop is CASSRRSGVASSYNEQFF. CDR3 DNA sequence: TGTGCCAGCAGCCGACGGAGCGGCGTGGCCAGCTCCTACAATGAGCAGTTCTTC.

At least ten counts were recorded for this clonotype. The V gene is TRBV7-9, the J gene TRBJ1-3, with D uncertain. The germline V gene encodes CDR1 SEHNR and CDR2 FQNEAQ (reference sequence). V was pared by 6 bases and J by 4 bases, with 13 bases between. The CDR3 is 14 residues long. The CDR3 DNA reads TGTGCCAGCAGACCCTTGAGTGCCGGAAACACCATATATTTT. Translated: CASRPLSAGNTIYF.